These 12 T cell receptor beta chains share one sample of origin, sequenced in a study of Ad26.COV2.S vaccination and SARS-CoV-2 variants. Measured with immunoSEQ multiplex PCR; TCRdb has only the in-frame clones, and not every one. Among 300,000 to 400,000 clones, 85% to 90% were seen once, and the ten largest hold 5%. The treatment denotes: around 19 received Ad26.COV2.S at low or high dose, single or two shots; 5 received placebo; per-sample allocation not given. After the first vaccine or placebo injection, samples were drawn on day 63. The sequencing used peripheral blood, collected in a trial of Ad26.COV2.S vaccine versus placebo. These receptors originate from a person aged 18-60 years who received the Ad26.COV2.S COVID-19 vaccine or a placebo.

The V call is TRBV2, the J call TRBJ2-3, with unresolved D. The V gene's germline CDR1 is SNHLY and CDR2 FYNNEI. This CDR3 contains 15 residues. The V and J ends lost 4 bases and 5 bases respectively, with 16 bases between them. The CDR3 DNA is TGTGCCAGCAGTGGTGTTCTTCAAAACAGAGATACGCAGTATTTT. Translated: CASSGVLQNRDTQYF.

The rearrangement joins TRBV7-8 to TRBJ2-7; 13 bases are shared with TRBD2. Looked up from germline, CDR1 is SGHVS and CDR2 is FQNEAQ. CDR3 size: 16 residues. V shed 5 bases, J shed 7 bases, and the junction held 11 bases outside the gene matches. DNA for the CDR3: TGTGCCAGCAGCCTAGGAACTAGCGGGAGGGCCGAGGAGCAGTACTTC. It encodes CASSLGTSGRAEEQYF.

The chain employs TRBV4-3 and TRBJ1-4; D not certain. Germline CDR1 reads LGHNA; CDR2 reads YSLEER. The CDR3 runs 15 residues. V was trimmed by 0 bases and J by 4 bases, leaving 9 bases between them. CDR3 sequence (DNA): TGCGCCAGCAGCCAAGAGCAGGAAATTAATGAAAAACTGTTTTTT. Its translation is CASSQEQEINEKLFF.

The J gene is TRBJ2-2, the V gene TRBV9; perhaps TRBD2 as D (6 bases). The germline V gene encodes CDR1 SGDLS and CDR2 YYNGEE. This CDR3 spans 18 amino acids. V was pared by 0 bases and J by 5 bases, with 20 bases between. In nucleotides, the CDR3 is TGTGCCAGCAGCGTAGGATTGGTCGGCAGCGCGGGGACCGGGGAGCTGTTTTTT. It translates to CASSVGLVGSAGTGELFF.

V usage is TRBV5-1 and J usage is TRBJ2-3, with 8 bases fitting TRBD1. V shed 1 base, J shed 6 bases, and the junction held 7 bases outside the gene matches. Germline V gives CDR1 SGHRS, CDR2 YFSETQ. This CDR3 comprises 15 residues. The CDR3 nucleotides are TGCGCCAGCAGCTTGTTCGGCAGGGGGCAGGATACGCAGTATTTT. Encoded protein: CASSLFGRGQDTQYF.

V is TRBV6-4 and J is TRBJ1-5, with D unclear. This CDR3 contains 13 residues. Germline V gene sequence: CDR1 MRHNA, CDR2 SNTAGT. Deletions cut 6 bases from V and 4 bases from J, with 10 bases between. CDR3 sequence reads: CASSKDHNQPQHF. The CDR3 nucleotides are TGTGCCAGCAGCAAGGACCATAATCAGCCCCAGCATTTT.

This clone was recorded a few times. V usage is TRBV5-1 and J usage is TRBJ2-7, with 10 nucleotides matching TRBD1. Germline loops: CDR1 SGHRS, CDR2 YFSETQ. This CDR3 has 15 residues. V lost 4 bases, J lost 2 bases, and 6 bases stayed unmatched. CDR3 sequence reads: CASSARQGAAYEQYF. In DNA form, the CDR3 reads TGCGCCAGCAGCGCACGACAGGGGGCGGCCTACGAGCAGTACTTC.

The V gene is TRBV12-3 or TRBV12-4, the J gene TRBJ1-4, with TRBD1 identical over 7 bases. The CDR3 has 13 residues. V shed 6 bases and J 8 bases; nucleotides not matched to a gene: 6. CDR3 residues: CASSRGFGEKLFF. The CDR3 nucleotides are TGTGCCAGCAGCAGGGGGTTCGGAGAAAAACTGTTTTTT.

This clone was seen just once. The V and J genes are TRBV7-9 and TRBJ2-7, with D possibly called TRBD1 or TRBD2 (5 bases each). From germline, CDR1 is SEHNR and CDR2 FQNEAQ (reference sequence). Trimming removed 9 bases from V and 6 bases from J, with 24 bases in between. The CDR3 length is 15 residues. Written as DNA, the CDR3 is TGTGCCAGTGGGGACCTAAAACCAGGCCAGTTCGAGCAGTACTTC. Translation: CASGDLKPGQFEQYF.

CDR3 coding DNA: TGTGCCAGCAGCTCAGACCGGGACAACTCCTACGAGCAGTACTTC. This codes for CASSSDRDNSYEQYF. The V call is TRBV11-2, the J call TRBJ2-7; the D gene is possibly TRBD1 (6 bases). V dropped 4 bases and J dropped 0 bases, with 13 bases sitting between them. The CDR3 spans 15 residues. Per the germline V gene, CDR1 is SGHAT and CDR2 is FQNNGV.

Regarding this clone: One end of the junction fails to match germline, which may point to a read error. The gene calls are TRBV7-7 and TRBJ1-3; D is uncertain. This CDR3 is 14 amino acids long. CDR1 is SSHAT, CDR2 FNYEAQ, per germline (reference sequence). CDR3: CASSSTVFGNTIYF. The CDR3 nucleotides read TGTGCTAGCAGCTCTACAGTGTTCGGAAACACCATATATTTT.

The chain uses TRBV7-6 and TRBJ2-1, with D tentatively TRBD1 (5 bases). The length of the CDR3 is 15 residues. V lost 1 base and J lost 7, with 14 bases in between. Germline V gene sequence: CDR1 SGHVS, CDR2 FNYEAQ. The CDR3 sequence: CASSLDLGVENEQFF. DNA of the CDR3: TGTGCCAGCAGCTTAGATCTAGGGGTGGAGAATGAGCAGTTCTTC.